This paragraph covers one T cell receptor beta chain sequence. The antigen is unknown. V gave up 5 bases and J gave up 5 bases, with 15 bases separating them. This CDR3 has 13 residues. Germline loops: CDR1 SQVTM, CDR2 ANQGSEA. With random hexamers, reverse transcription was performed on roughly 0.5 to 1 ug of RNA. The authors amplified TCR beta CDR3 across 54 Vbeta and 13 Jbeta using immunoSEQ multiplex PCR. TCRdb reprocessed the immunoSEQ multiplex PCR reads via MiXCR and lists one record per CDR3 protein. The table lists fewer than 150,000 distinct CDR3 sequences, nearly 95% of them singletons. The sample comes from a study of CD8 T cells in Susac syndrome. Overall study results and limits: By the study's own acknowledgment, its TCR sequencing and HLA analysis included relatively few individuals.

Matched for age and sex, the controls were healthy donors. Sequencing was done on a sample of CD8+ T cells from PBMCs. The chain has TRBV29-1 and TRBJ1-1; tentatively, D is TRBD1 (6 bases). The receptor was derived from a human donor in good health. The CDR3 here is CSVRGPESTEAFF. Here the CDR3 DNA reads TGCAGCGTTCGGGGGCCCGAGAGTACTGAAGCTTTCTTT.